This T cell receptor beta chain was identified in a study of tissue T cells after allogeneic stem cell transplantation. Study-wide results and caveats: In patients and mice, blood and spleen missed much of tissue repertoire. Which tissue TCRs were alloreactive or antigen-specific was not determined. Some clones might be persisting host cells. Motif-based clustering found tissue-specific repertoire signatures shared across patients, though few clones were shared.

By sample fraction, this clone is medium-sized. The antigen remains undetermined. Germline and genes here are mouse. The read comes to an end 1 residue before the CDR3 does, leaving the germline J gene to fill in the end. Measured with immunoSEQ multiplex PCR; TCRdb has only the in-frame clones, and not every one. Of 7,000 to 10,000 clones in the sample, 40% to 55% are singletons; the top ten hold about 7.1%. Germline lookup yields CDR1 KGHTA and CDR2 FQNQQP. The CDR3 is 15 amino acids. Time point indicated: mouse harvest day 7 after allogeneic transplant. Mouse grafts combined 10^7 T-cell-depleted bone marrow cells with 10^6 splenic CD5+ T cells. Mice had MHC-mismatched B6 into BALB/c GVHD, sampled day 7 or 14.

Input material: gut tissue. This receptor was obtained from a female BALB/c mouse given C57BL/6 T cells with graft-versus-host disease after an allogeneic hematopoietic cell transplant. The chain is built from TRBV23 and TRBJ2-7; the table's D gene call, TRBD2, was not cross checked with the DNA. CDR3 region: CSSSQILGGDYEQYF. Incomplete CDR3 DNA: TGCTCCAGCAGTCAAATACTGGGGGGTGACTATGAACAGTAC.